By share, the clone carrying this T cell receptor beta chain counts as medium-sized (0.01 to 0.1%). Its antigen remains unknown. The CDR3 extends over 15 amino acids. The ends lost 6 bases at V and 6 bases at J; junction bases unmatched: 8. Germline lookup yields CDR1 MNHEY and CDR2 SVGAGI. All unsorted peripheral T cells were captured because whole blood was used without fractionation. Donors were HIV-infected adults who had not yet started antiretroviral therapy but were about to begin. The data were taken from a study of HIV-infected patients and healthy controls. Whole-study results and caveats: Compared with controls, mean Gini indices were significantly raised in HIV-infected repertoires, possibly indicating oligoclonality. HIV+ repertoires were severely depleted of MAIT alpha-chain CDR3s, unlike healthy controls. Compared with healthy controls, HIV-infected patients showed less CDR3 sharing between individuals.

About 480 ng RNA was reverse transcribed with alpha and beta constant-region primers. Each of the alpha and beta chains got its own library through chain-specific third strand synthesis with indices. TCRdb itself ran the 5' RACE reads through MiXCR, one entry per CDR3 protein. The sample lists a few thousand distinct CDR3 sequences, 13% occurring once. Sequencing used blood, obtained before antiretroviral therapy. The source is an adult with HIV infection. The chain has TRBV6-5 and TRBJ1-5; 10 nucleotides match TRBD1. The CDR3 protein is CASRRTGGRSQPQHF. The CDR3 coding sequence is TGTGCCAGCAGGCGGACAGGGGGACGTAGTCAGCCCCAGCATTTT.